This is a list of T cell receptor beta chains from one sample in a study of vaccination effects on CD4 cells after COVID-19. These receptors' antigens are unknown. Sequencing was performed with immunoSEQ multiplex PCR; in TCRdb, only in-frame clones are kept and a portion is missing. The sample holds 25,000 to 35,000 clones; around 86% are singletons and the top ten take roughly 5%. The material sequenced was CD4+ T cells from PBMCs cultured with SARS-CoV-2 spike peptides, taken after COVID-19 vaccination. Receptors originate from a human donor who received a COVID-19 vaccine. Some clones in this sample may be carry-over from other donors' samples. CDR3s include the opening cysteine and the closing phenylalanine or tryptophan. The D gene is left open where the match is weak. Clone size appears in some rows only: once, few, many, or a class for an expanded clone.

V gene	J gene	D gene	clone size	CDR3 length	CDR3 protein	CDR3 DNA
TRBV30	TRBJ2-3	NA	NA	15	CAWSGSLEPTDTQYF	TGTGCCTGGAGTGGGAGTCTCGAGCCCACAGATACGCAGTATTTT
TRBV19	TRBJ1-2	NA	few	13	CASSVDTNYGYTF	TGTGCCAGTAGTGTGGACACGAACTATGGCTACACCTTC
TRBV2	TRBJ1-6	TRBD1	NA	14	CASIRQGDFSPLHF	TGTGCCAGCATCAGACAGGGGGATTTTTCACCCCTCCACTTT
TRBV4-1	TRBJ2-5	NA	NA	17	CASSQEPQGKVLETQYF	TGCGCCAGCAGCCAAGAGCCCCAGGGGAAGGTTCTAGAGACCCAGTACTTC
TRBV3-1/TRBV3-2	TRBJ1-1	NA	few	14	CASSPSDTNTEAFF	TGTGCCAGCAGCCCGTCCGACACGAACACTGAAGCTTTCTTT
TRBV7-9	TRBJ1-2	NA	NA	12	CASSQGTYGYTF	TGTGCCAGCAGCCAGGGGACCTATGGCTACACCTTC
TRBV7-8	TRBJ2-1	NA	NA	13	CASSGRSYNEQFF	TGTGCCAGCAGCGGGAGAAGCTACAATGAGCAGTTCTTC
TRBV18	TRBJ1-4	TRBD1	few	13	CASRTGINEKLFF	TGTGCCAGCCGGACAGGGATTAATGAAAAACTGTTTTTT
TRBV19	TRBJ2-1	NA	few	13	CASSTQGGHEQFF	TGTGCCAGTAGTACCCAGGGGGGACATGAGCAGTTCTTC
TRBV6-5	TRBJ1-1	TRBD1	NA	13	CASSKDRGTEAFF	TGTGCCAGCAGCAAGGACAGGGGCACTGAAGCTTTCTTT
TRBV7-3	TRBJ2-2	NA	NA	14	CASRRQENTGELFF	TGTGCCAGCAGGAGACAGGAGAACACCGGGGAGCTGTTTTTT
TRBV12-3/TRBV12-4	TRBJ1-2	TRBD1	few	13	CASSFGTAYGYTF	TGTGCCAGCAGTTTTGGGACAGCCTATGGCTACACCTTC
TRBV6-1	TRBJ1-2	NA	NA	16	CASSEGATRPLYGYTF	TGTGCCAGCAGTGAAGGAGCTACCCGTCCCCTTTATGGCTACACCTTC
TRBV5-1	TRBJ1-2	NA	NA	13	CASSFDKSYGYTF	TGCGCCAGCAGCTTCGACAAGTCCTATGGCTACACCTTC
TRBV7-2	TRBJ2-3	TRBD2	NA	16	CASSLIAGGHTDTQYF	TGTGCCAGCAGCTTAATAGCGGGGGGACACACAGATACGCAGTATTTT
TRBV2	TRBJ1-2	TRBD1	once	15	CASRPQGAKNYGYTF	TGTGCCAGCAGACCACAGGGGGCGAAGAACTATGGCTACACCTTC
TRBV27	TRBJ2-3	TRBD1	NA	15	CASSLGGQGGDTQYF	TGTGCCAGCAGTTTAGGTGGACAGGGGGGAGATACGCAGTATTTT
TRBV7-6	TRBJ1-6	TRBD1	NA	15	CASSEGTAYNSPLHF	TGTGCCAGCAGCGAGGGGACAGCCTATAATTCACCCCTCCACTTT
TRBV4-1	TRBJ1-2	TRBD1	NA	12	CASSQTGRGYTF	TGCGCCAGCAGCCAGACAGGGCGAGGCTACACCTTC
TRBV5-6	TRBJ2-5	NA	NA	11	CASSLSETQYF	TGTGCCAGCAGCTTATCGGAGACCCAGTACTTC
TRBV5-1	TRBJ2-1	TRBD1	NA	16	CASSLRGTGTYNEQFF	TGCGCCAGCAGCCTGCGTGGGACAGGGACCTACAATGAGCAGTTCTTC
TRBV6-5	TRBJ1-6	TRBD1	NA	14	CASSWTGDNSPLHF	TGTGCCAGCAGTTGGACAGGGGATAATTCACCCCTCCACTTT
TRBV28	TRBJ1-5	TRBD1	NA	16	CASSPLDRGPGQPQHF	TGTGCCAGCAGTCCACTCGACAGGGGGCCCGGTCAGCCCCAGCATTTT
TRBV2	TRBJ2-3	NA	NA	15	CASSAQGLSTDTQYF	TGTGCCAGCAGTGCGCAGGGGCTAAGCACAGATACGCAGTATTTT
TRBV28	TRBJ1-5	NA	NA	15	CASSLIRQGRQPQHF	TGTGCCAGCAGTTTAATTAGGCAGGGGAGGCAGCCCCAGCATTTT
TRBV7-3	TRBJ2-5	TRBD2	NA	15	CASSLGTSAWETQYF	TGTGCCAGCAGCTTAGGGACTAGCGCGTGGGAGACCCAGTACTTC